Listed below are T cell receptor beta chains from one sample, sequenced in a study of low-dose radiotherapy and immunotherapy resistance in tumors. TCRdb reanalysed the reads using MiXCR and keeps one entry per CDR3 protein. This sample has roughly 95,000 distinct CDR3 sequences, with about 20% found just once. Sequenced here: PBMCs, sampled after low-dose radiotherapy plus immunotherapy. These receptors were collected from a female donor with ovarian cancer. Both conserved end residues are part of each CDR3. A D gene is named only where the DNA matches it firmly. Clone size appears in some rows only: once, few, many, or a class for an expanded clone.

j_gene: TRBJ1-1
len: 13
v_gene: TRBV30
d_gene: TRBD1
abundance: many
CDR3nt: TGTGCCTGGAGTCCCTCCCGGACAGGTGAAGCTTTCTTT
CDR3aa: CAWSPSRTGEAFF

j_gene: TRBJ1-6
len: 15
v_gene: TRBV2
d_gene: NA
abundance: many
CDR3nt: TGTGCCAGCAGCCTAGGACAGATTAATAATTCACCCCTCCACTTT
CDR3aa: CASSLGQINNSPLHF

j_gene: TRBJ1-2
len: 15
v_gene: TRBV12-3/TRBV12-4
d_gene: TRBD1
abundance: NA
CDR3nt: TGTGCCAGCAGGGTTACAGGGGGCCGTGGAGGAGGCTACACCTTC
CDR3aa: CASRVTGGRGGGYTF

j_gene: TRBJ2-7
len: 13
v_gene: TRBV10-3
d_gene: NA
abundance: many
CDR3nt: TGTGCCATCTTTTCCCCCAGCTCCTACGAGCAGTACTTC
CDR3aa: CAIFSPSSYEQYF

j_gene: TRBJ1-2
len: 13
v_gene: TRBV10-3
d_gene: NA
abundance: many
CDR3nt: TGTGCCGCCTCTTATGAGGGTGCCACTGGCTACACCTTC
CDR3aa: CAASYEGATGYTF

j_gene: TRBJ2-7
len: 15
v_gene: TRBV3-1
d_gene: TRBD2
abundance: many
CDR3nt: TGTGCCAGCAGCCAAGGAGCCCTAGCGGGCTACGATCAGTACTTC
CDR3aa: CASSQGALAGYDQYF

j_gene: TRBJ2-7
len: 15
v_gene: TRBV6-8
d_gene: TRBD1
abundance: few
CDR3nt: TGTGCCAGCAACGAACTGGGGACAGGTATCCCCGAGCAGTACTTC
CDR3aa: CASNELGTGIPEQYF

j_gene: TRBJ1-1
len: 15
v_gene: TRBV7-2
d_gene: NA
abundance: NA
CDR3nt: TGTGCCAGCAGCCCACGGGGGGGAAGGTTAACTGAAGCTTTCTTT
CDR3aa: CASSPRGGRLTEAFF

j_gene: TRBJ1-1
len: 15
v_gene: TRBV20-1
d_gene: NA
abundance: few
CDR3nt: TGCAGTGCTAGAGCGGGGGTCTCGGACAAACTTAAAGCTTTCTTT
CDR3aa: CSARAGVSDKLKAFF

j_gene: TRBJ2-3
len: 14
v_gene: TRBV4-3
d_gene: TRBD2
abundance: NA
CDR3nt: TGCGCCAGCAGCCACCTAGCGGGCACAGATACGCAGTATTTT
CDR3aa: CASSHLAGTDTQYF

j_gene: TRBJ2-5
len: 14
v_gene: TRBV19
d_gene: NA
abundance: many
CDR3nt: TGTGCCAGTAGCCCAAGCGCAACACAAGAGACCCAGTACTTC
CDR3aa: CASSPSATQETQYF

j_gene: TRBJ2-1
len: 15
v_gene: TRBV7-9
d_gene: NA
abundance: many
CDR3nt: TGTGCCAGCAGTGGGGGAGGCACATCCTACAATGAGCAGTTCTTC
CDR3aa: CASSGGGTSYNEQFF

j_gene: TRBJ1-2
len: 13
v_gene: TRBV4-1
d_gene: NA
abundance: many
CDR3nt: TGCGCCAGCAGCCAGACCACACCAGGTGGCTACACCTTC
CDR3aa: CASSQTTPGGYTF

j_gene: TRBJ2-1
len: 16
v_gene: TRBV7-9
d_gene: NA
abundance: many
CDR3nt: TGTGCCAGCAGCTTATGGCTAGCGATTGAGGACAATGAGCAGTTCTTC
CDR3aa: CASSLWLAIEDNEQFF

j_gene: TRBJ2-3
len: 14
v_gene: TRBV7-2
d_gene: NA
abundance: many
CDR3nt: TGTGCCAGCAGCCCGGGGGGCGGGACACCAACGCAGTATTTT
CDR3aa: CASSPGGGTPTQYF

j_gene: TRBJ2-5
len: 9
v_gene: TRBV7-6
d_gene: NA
abundance: NA
CDR3nt: TGTGCCGGAGAAGAGACCCAGTACTTC
CDR3aa: CAGEETQYF